This passage covers 2 T cell receptor beta chains from one sample sequenced in a study of persistence of HIV-infected CD4 T cells. The immunoSEQ assay was version 4, run in survey mode. Generated by immunoSEQ multiplex PCR, the TCRdb table keeps only in-frame clones and is missing some. This repertoire shows tens of thousands of clones, roughly nine tenths found once; its top ten account for roughly 0.45%. For these receptors, no antigen is known. This nonspecific control used anti-CD3/anti-CD28 bead stimulation of CD4+ T cells. Responding CD4+ T cells were sorted by upregulation of both CD40 ligand and CD69. Specimen: CD4+ T cells sorted from PBMCs after roughly 18-hour stimulation, collected from a patient who received antiretroviral therapy. These receptors came from an adult woman with HIV who was CMV-seropositive.

The rearrangement links TRBV27 to TRBJ2-3, with TRBD2 matching over 10 bases. V shed 4 bases and J 4 bases; nucleotides not matched to a gene: 2. The CDR3 has 14 residues. CDR1 and CDR2 (germline): MNHEY, SMNVEV (reference sequence). The CDR3 coding sequence is TGTGCCAGCAGTTCTACTAGCGGGGCAGATACGCAGTATTTT. This translates into CASSSTSGADTQYF.

This chain links TRBV3-1 (or the pseudogene TRBV3-2) with TRBJ1-6; TRBD1 aligns across 9 bases. The germline V gene has CDR1 LGHDT and CDR2 YNNKEL (reference sequence). The CDR3 runs 14 residues. V was pared by 6 bases and J by 7 bases, with 4 bases of the junction left unmatched. CDR3 bases: TGTGCCAGCAGACAGGGGGCTTCGAATTCACCCCTCCACTTT. It is translated as CASRQGASNSPLHF.